This is a list of T cell receptor beta chains from one sample in a study of human thymus T cells. Produced via immunoSEQ multiplex PCR; TCRdb's table is partial and in-frame only. The sample records about 130,000 clones, around 94% being singletons. Sequenced: thymus tissue. The receptors here all came from a boy under two years old with a congenital heart defect but otherwise immunologically healthy. The CDR3 runs from the conserved cysteine through the conserved F or W. The order of the fields is CDR3 length, V gene, clone size, J gene, CDR3 protein. Clone size is shown for a subset of rows, as once, few, many or a class of expanded clone.

13	TRBV7-6	-	TRBJ2-3	CASPTSGADTQYF
17	TRBV9	-	TRBJ2-2	CASSVHFQGWGTGELFF
15	TRBV4-1	-	TRBJ2-7	CASSAGDRKGYEQYF
15	TRBV4-3	-	TRBJ2-5	CASSQVRAGRETQYF
13	TRBV5-1	-	TRBJ1-5	CASSLDSNQPQHF
14	TRBV7-2	-	TRBJ2-7	CASSLAQGRYEQYF
16	TRBV28	-	TRBJ1-6	CASSFLRAGENSPLHF
20	TRBV7-6	-	TRBJ2-7	CASSLASSFSRDRRAYEQYF
16	TRBV4-2	once	TRBJ2-5	CARMSKPGPKEWAQYF
15	TRBV7-2	-	TRBJ1-5	CASSIYGSPGQPQHF
13	TRBV4-3	once	TRBJ1-1	CASSQDLETEAFF
14	TRBV19	-	TRBJ2-1	CASSISTRYNEQFF
15	TRBV19	-	TRBJ1-5	CASSIGLNSNQPQHF
19	TRBV30	-	TRBJ1-3	CAWSSDREGSLFPGNTIYF
15	TRBV25-1	-	TRBJ2-1	CASSEFGRTNNEQFF
12	TRBV7-3	few	TRBJ2-7	CASSLDRGHQYF
13	TRBV27	-	TRBJ1-5	CASSPILGQPQHF
14	TRBV9	-	TRBJ1-1	CASSVARGDTEAFF
15	TRBV9	-	TRBJ2-2	CASSVDRGSAGELFF
17	TRBV10-3	-	TRBJ1-5	CAMWGDRAFYSNQPQHF
12	TRBV2	once	TRBJ2-3	CASSLEGKLQYF
11	TRBV25-1	-	TRBJ1-3	CASGSGNTIYF
14	TRBV18	-	TRBJ1-1	CASSRFGGNTEAFF
15	TRBV7-2	-	TRBJ2-3	CASSWTGGRRDTQYF
14	TRBV28	-	TRBJ1-5	CASRFMGGYQPQHF
11	TRBV20-1	-	TRBJ2-1	CSARVRNEQFF
17	TRBV7-3	-	TRBJ2-3	CASSLGTSGGAKDTQYF
16	TRBV6-6	-	TRBJ2-1	CASSYLGLAVNNEQFF
18	TRBV7-2	-	TRBJ2-3	CASSPREGGGPNTDTQYF
13	TRBV16	-	TRBJ1-1	CASSPRQNTEAFF
14	TRBV19	-	TRBJ2-7	CASSQGAGHYEQYF
15	TRBV6-1	-	TRBJ1-6	CASLRGGSYNSPLHF
13	TRBV27	-	TRBJ1-2	CASSNRDTKRATF
14	TRBV6-6	-	TRBJ2-7	CASIKGADAYEQYF
15	TRBV4-3	-	TRBJ2-7	CASSHMEGGSYEQYF
14	TRBV7-6	-	TRBJ1-2	CASSSDRGLEGYTF